Listed below are T cell receptor beta chains from one sample, sequenced in a study of siplizumab effects on memory and regulatory T cells. Sequencing was performed with immunoSEQ multiplex PCR; in TCRdb, only in-frame clones are kept and a portion is missing. The sample holds some 120,000 clones, roughly 93% seen once. The specimen was non-Treg CD4+ T cells sorted from blood. These receptors originate from a human donor in good health. Both conserved end residues are part of each CDR3. The order of the fields is CDR3 protein, CDR3 length, V gene, D gene. A D gene is named only where the DNA matches it firmly.

CDR3: CASSFRRGQEAFF
length: 13
V: TRBV7-3
D: -

CDR3: CASSFAATYGYTF
length: 13
V: TRBV7-9
D: -

CDR3: CASSPRQANSPLHF
length: 14
V: TRBV19
D: -

CDR3: CASSLGSNYGYTF
length: 13
V: TRBV14
D: -

CDR3: CASSLRLAWYEQYF
length: 14
V: TRBV7-2
D: TRBD2

CDR3: CASSQGPLAGGYSHTQYF
length: 18
V: TRBV4-1
D: TRBD2

CDR3: CASRGGAQNQPQHF
length: 14
V: TRBV6-5
D: TRBD1

CDR3: CASSATSFRGGGTQYF
length: 16
V: TRBV10-1
D: -

CDR3: CASSRSYSNQPQHF
length: 14
V: TRBV19
D: -

CDR3: CASSLSGPLDGGYTF
length: 15
V: TRBV28
D: -

CDR3: CASSYRIARRYNEQFF
length: 16
V: TRBV6-7
D: -

CDR3: CASHLAGSGNTIYF
length: 14
V: TRBV2
D: -

CDR3: CASSLARLAGGTYNEQFF
length: 18
V: TRBV7-6
D: TRBD2

CDR3: CASSLGRMNTEAFF
length: 14
V: TRBV7-6
D: -

CDR3: CASSQESNQPQHF
length: 13
V: TRBV4-3
D: -

CDR3: CASSFGTGEQYF
length: 12
V: TRBV7-2
D: -

CDR3: CATNPLSRGTSTDTQYF
length: 17
V: TRBV19
D: -

CDR3: CASSKNRDQPQHF
length: 13
V: TRBV7-3
D: -

CDR3: CASSPNRETEAFF
length: 13
V: TRBV18
D: -

CDR3: CASSPRTVTEAFF
length: 13
V: TRBV5-1
D: -

CDR3: CASSRDRGFWETQYF
length: 15
V: TRBV7-2
D: TRBD1

CDR3: CASTEQGFRYGYTF
length: 14
V: TRBV19
D: TRBD1

CDR3: CASNRGINQPQHF
length: 13
V: TRBV28
D: -

CDR3: CASSLRVSGAQETQYF
length: 16
V: TRBV5-1
D: TRBD2

CDR3: CASRDQAGGPGNEQFF
length: 16
V: TRBV5-1
D: TRBD2

CDR3: CASSVGREGAEGYTF
length: 15
V: TRBV9
D: TRBD1

CDR3: CASSLSYNEQFF
length: 12
V: TRBV5-5
D: -

CDR3: CASSSPTPGGKNIQYF
length: 16
V: TRBV6-5
D: TRBD2

CDR3: CASSLDGGKWQPQHF
length: 15
V: TRBV11-2
D: -

CDR3: CASSSGTPSTDTQYF
length: 15
V: TRBV7-3
D: -

CDR3: CASISQAYEQYF
length: 12
V: TRBV28
D: -

CDR3: CASSQSVWGYTF
length: 12
V: TRBV14
D: -

CDR3: CASRTDGAVGGELFF
length: 15
V: TRBV13
D: -

CDR3: CASSAGRGRDTQYF
length: 14
V: TRBV7-3
D: -

CDR3: CASSPPGGLAGAKTQYF
length: 17
V: TRBV5-6
D: TRBD2

CDR3: CASGLVGQAGGRGGYTF
length: 17
V: TRBV12-5
D: -

CDR3: CASSMNRGVNEQYF
length: 14
V: TRBV5-6
D: TRBD2